The T cell receptor beta chain described here comes from a study of T cells in Graves' hyperthyroidism and ophthalmopathy (dated by TCRdb to the late 2010s). Context from the whole study: Peripheral blood samples were taken at initial diagnosis, before any treatment was given. A discovery cohort of about a hundred patients, about 43 with Graves' ophthalmopathy and approximately 57 with stable Graves' hyperthyroidism, was used to find distinguishing TCR V-J signatures. Whether ophthalmopathy could be predicted prospectively was tested in an independent validation cohort made up of some 20 hyperthyroidism patients plus 17 patients who later progressed to ophthalmopathy. The 80 to 100 discovery patients were randomly divided into training and test sets at a 7:3 ratio. The study also compared thyroid tissue and blood T-cell repertoires from five or six Graves' hyperthyroidism patients. After sampling, hyperthyroidism patients received methimazole starting at 30 mg daily, and ophthalmopathy patients received high-dose intravenous methylprednisolone. According to the paper, TCR Vbeta CDR3 sequencing was carried out on 135 peripheral blood samples, which came from approximately 43 ophthalmopathy, approximately 72 hyperthyroidism and approximately 17 progressor patients.

The paper's findings and limits, for the study overall: Ophthalmopathy was separated from stable hyperthyroidism by a 13 V-J signature model, with over 85% sensitivity and 81% to 83% specificity obtained in cross-validation and 80%/75% obtained in testing. During validation, the model predicted progression to ophthalmopathy a median of about 6.3 months ahead of onset, with roughly 65% sensitivity and 72% to 80% specificity. No statistical method was used to set the sample size in advance, and investigators knew the group allocation. Most expanded thyroid clonotypes (frequency above 0.001) were also detected in blood, suggesting blood repertoires may reflect thyroid immune responses.

A note on this clonotype: Its cognate antigen has yet to be identified. The junction does not match germline at one end; this may be a read error.

Hyperthyroidism patients were aged 18 to 65 years and newly diagnosed, with disease duration of less than 2 months. Exclusion was applied to patients with uncontrolled infections, other autoimmune diseases, pregnancy or lactation. Diagnoses were established on the basis of clinical symptoms, serum thyroxine and TRAb, thyroid ultrasound, and orbital computed tomography. Blood from progressor patients was drawn when they were first diagnosed with hyperthyroidism, before any ophthalmopathy symptoms appeared. PBMCs were separated from roughly 9.6 ml of fresh peripheral blood using Ficoll-Paque density gradient centrifugation. Progressor patients were initially diagnosed with Graves' hyperthyroidism and developed ophthalmopathy during follow-up. Total RNA was extracted with Trizol reagent, and quality was checked on an Agilent 2100 Bioanalyzer. Amplification of TCR beta CDR3 regions was carried out from RNA transcripts. A first-round RT-PCR of the TCR CDR3 used the HTBI primer set with the Qiagen OneStep RT-PCR kit. Libraries were constructed in a second round of multiplex PCR, after which size selection and purification were performed. Paired-end sequencing of the libraries was performed with 100 bp reads on an Illumina HiSeq2000. The authors' pipeline ran thus. SOAPnuke was used to process the raw data, throwing out any read that contained adapters or uncalled bases, had a mean Phred below 15, or lacked an exact constant-primer or identifier match. High-quality paired reads were merged with COPE v1.2.5, and unique nucleotide sequences were defined as clonotypes. MiTCR v1.1 was used to align clonotypes to the IMGT TRBV, TRBD and TRBJ reference segments. The analysis included only V-J combinations with a frequency above 0.0001, which together covered 99% to 99.2% of the repertoires. A TCS score was defined as the ratio of F50 (clonal expansion) to E x V (chaos), with BLOSUM62-based TCRdist applied between CDR3 peptides within each V-J. Welch's t-statistics and random forest reduced 450 to 600 V-J features to roughly 13, which were used in a naive Bayes classifier (R e1071). The public reads were quality trimmed at Q25 with fastp and then assembled into clones with MiXCR by TCRdb, keeping productive beta chains. Entries that share a CDR3 protein sequence are merged under the most common genes and DNA. TCRdb's processing, not the authors', yielded these V and J calls. For this sample the table gives over 700,000 distinct CDR3 sequences, of which around 19% were detected only once. The ten largest clones take up over 15% of the sample.

This TCR was recovered from a woman between 50 and 59 years old with Graves' hyperthyroidism that later progressed to Graves' ophthalmopathy. The sample was blood.

The DNA is TGCGGCGTTGAAGTTTGGGGGGCAAGTGGCTACACCTTC. This yields the protein CGVEVWGASGYTF. The sequence is built from TRBV29-1 and TRBJ1-2, and TRBD1 may be the D gene, going by 6 matching bases. Reading the germline V gene gives CDR1 SQVTM and CDR2 ANQGSEA. The CDR3 holds 13 amino acids from the cysteine to the phenylalanine. CDR3 DNA only is kept here, 39 bases in frame from base 1.